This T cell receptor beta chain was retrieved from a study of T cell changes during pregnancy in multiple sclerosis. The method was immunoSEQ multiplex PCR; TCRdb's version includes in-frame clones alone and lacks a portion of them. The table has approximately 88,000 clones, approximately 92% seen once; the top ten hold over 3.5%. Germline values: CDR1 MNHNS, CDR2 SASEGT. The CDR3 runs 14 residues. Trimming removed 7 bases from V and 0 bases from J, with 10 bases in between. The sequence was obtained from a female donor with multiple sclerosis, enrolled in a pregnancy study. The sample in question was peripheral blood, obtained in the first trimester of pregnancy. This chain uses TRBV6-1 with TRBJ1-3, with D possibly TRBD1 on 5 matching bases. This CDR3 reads CASISGNSGNTIYF. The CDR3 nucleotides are TGTGCCAGCATATCAGGGAACTCTGGAAACACCATATATTTT.